Presented here are 5 T cell receptor beta chains from one specimen sequenced in a study of blood T cell repertoires in COVID-19. Profiling relied on immunoSEQ multiplex PCR, and the TCRdb table lists in-frame clones only, not all of them. The sample has about 120,000 clones, 86% seen once; the top ten hold 4.5%. The sample consisted of peripheral blood. Every receptor here comes from a middle-aged man with acute or convalescent COVID-19.

The chain recombines TRBV7-8 with TRBJ1-5; 9 nucleotides line up with TRBD1. Germline assignment: CDR1 SGHVS and CDR2 FQNEAQ. The V gene end was trimmed by 6 bases and the J gene end by 6 bases; junction bases not matched to a gene: 9. This CDR3 contains 15 residues. As DNA, the CDR3 is TGTGCCAGCAGTCAGTACCGGGACAGGGCTCAGCCCCAGCATTTT. Amino acids: CASSQYRDRAQPQHF.

The chain links TRBV5-6 to TRBJ2-7; a weak D match, TRBD2 (5 bases). Germline assignment: CDR1 SGHDT and CDR2 YYEEEE. The V end was cut by 0 bases, the J end by 4 bases, with 20 bases between. The CDR3 has 17 amino acids. In DNA, the CDR3 is TGTGCCAGCAGCTTGGGTGGGCCAGCCTGGAGGTTGTACGAGCAGTACTTC. Translated: CASSLGGPAWRLYEQYF.

This clone was detected a few times. The genes are TRBV7-2 and TRBJ1-1; no firm D call. The ends were cut back, 5 bases at V and 4 bases at J, with 14 bases in the middle. This CDR3 is built from 14 residues. The germline V gene encodes CDR1 SGHTA and CDR2 FQGNSA. This CDR3 reads CASSRGRESTEAFF. For the CDR3, the DNA is TGTGCCAGCAGCCGGGGTAGGGAGAGCACTGAAGCTTTCTTT.

The chain links TRBV27 to TRBJ2-7; the D is unclear. Germline assignment: CDR1 MNHEY and CDR2 SMNVEV (reference sequence). The CDR3 has 16 amino acids. Trimming took off 6 bases at V and 2 bases at J, with 20 bases between the two ends. The chain's CDR3 is CASSAIQLGSTYEQYF. The DNA for the CDR3 is TGTGCCAGCAGCGCTATCCAACTCGGTTCGACCTACGAGCAGTACTTC.

This sequence joins TRBV12-3 or TRBV12-4 and TRBJ2-5; 8 bases line up with TRBD1. The CDR3 length is 13 residues. The V segment lost 4 bases and the J segment 4 bases; nucleotides outside the gene matches: 2. The CDR3 is CASSSRGRETQYF. CDR3 DNA: TGTGCCAGCAGTTCCAGGGGGCGAGAGACCCAGTACTTC.